Listed below are T cell receptor beta chains from one sample, sequenced in a study of molecular identifiers for immune sequencing clone quantification. Each CDR3 protein gets one entry after TCRdb re-called the PCR reads with MiXCR. This sample has approximately 680,000 distinct CDR3 sequences; less than 30% occur once, and the top ten carry 0.6% to 0.9%. The specimen was naive CD8+ T cells from blood, with Jurkat cell RNA spiked in. These receptors came from a human donor in good health. Some libraries in this study had Jurkat cell RNA spiked in. Each CDR3 is given with its conserved first and last residue. The D gene is left open where the match is weak. A row's size may be missing; if present it is once, few, many or a size class.

TRBJ1-4 | NA | few | TRBV19 | CASRLEASNEKLFF | TGTGCCAGTAGGCTAGAAGCTTCTAATGAAAAACTGTTTTTT
TRBJ2-7 | NA | few | TRBV4-3 | CASSQEGTGPTTQYF | TGCGCCAGCAGCCAAGAGGGGACGGGACCTACGACGCAGTACTTC
TRBJ2-7 | TRBD2 | few | TRBV5-1 | CASSQGLAGTLYEQYF | TGCGCCAGCAGCCAAGGACTAGCGGGAACTCTCTACGAGCAGTACTTC
TRBJ2-7 | NA | NA | TRBV18 | CASSPPVAGPSSEQYF | TGTGCCAGCTCACCACCGGTCGCGGGGCCCTCGTCCGAGCAGTACTTC
TRBJ2-3 | NA | NA | TRBV7-9 | CASSFPSTDTQYF | TGTGCCAGCAGCTTTCCAAGCACAGATACGCAGTATTTT
TRBJ1-2 | TRBD1 | many | TRBV3-1 | CASRNGQGGGYTF | TGTGCCAGCAGAAACGGACAGGGAGGCGGCTACACCTTC
TRBJ2-7 | TRBD2 | few | TRBV7-9 | CASSPPASGGKHSYEQYF | TGTGCCAGCAGCCCCCCAGCCTCGGGAGGCAAACACTCCTACGAGCAGTACTTC
TRBJ2-7 | NA | few | TRBV27 | CASSLSGVNYEQYF | TGTGCCAGCAGCCTTTCGGGGGTCAACTACGAGCAGTACTTC
TRBJ2-7 | NA | NA | TRBV4-1 | CASSPSHSYEQYF | TGCGCCAGCAGCCCCAGTCACTCCTACGAGCAGTACTTC
TRBJ2-7 | TRBD1 | NA | TRBV7-2 | CASSLGTGGFYEQYF | TGTGCCAGCAGCTTAGGGACAGGGGGCTTCTACGAGCAGTACTTC
TRBJ2-5 | TRBD1 | many | TRBV9 | CASSVDGDRQETQYF | TGTGCCAGCAGCGTAGATGGGGACAGGCAAGAGACCCAGTACTTC
TRBJ2-5 | NA | NA | TRBV4-3 | CASSQGRGNQETQYF | TGCGCCAGCAGCCAAGGGCGGGGAAACCAAGAGACCCAGTACTTC
TRBJ2-5 | NA | NA | TRBV19 | CTSSIVGGLETQYF | TGTACCAGTAGTATAGTTGGGGGTTTGGAGACCCAGTACTTC
TRBJ2-6 | NA | NA | TRBV6-2/TRBV6-3 | CASSYSKGDQAF | TGTGCCAGCAGTTACTCCAAGGGTGATCAGGCTTTC
TRBJ1-1 | TRBD1 | NA | TRBV6-2/TRBV6-3 | CASRPQGPNTEAFF | TGTGCCAGCAGGCCACAGGGGCCGAACACTGAAGCTTTCTTT
TRBJ2-7 | TRBD2 | NA | TRBV7-9 | CASSQGLVGAYEQYF | TGTGCCAGCAGCCAGGGACTAGTGGGGGCCTACGAGCAGTACTTC
TRBJ2-1 | TRBD2 | few | TRBV25-1 | CASSDVAGLAYNEQFF | TGTGCCAGCAGTGATGTAGCGGGACTTGCCTACAATGAGCAGTTCTTC
TRBJ1-1 | NA | once | TRBV27 | CASSLFGPGWKNTEAFF | TGTGCCAGCAGTTTGTTCGGTCCAGGGTGGAAAAACACTGAAGCTTTCTTT
TRBJ1-1 | TRBD1 | NA | TRBV29-1 | CSVEMYGTGRNSEAFF | TGCAGCGTTGAAATGTACGGGACAGGGCGAAACTCTGAAGCTTTCTTT
TRBJ1-6 | TRBD1 | few | TRBV19 | CASKGQGLISPLHF | TGTGCCAGTAAAGGACAGGGTTTAATTTCACCCCTCCACTTT